Listed below are T cell receptor beta chains from one sample, sequenced in a study of cytomegalovirus exposure and HLA in healthy donors. TCRdb's copy holds only in-frame clones and misses some; the assay was immunoSEQ multiplex PCR. Of roughly 79,000 clones listed, about 70% are singletons. The sample taken for sequencing was PBMCs. The receptors stem from a woman aged 45-65 years in good health and CMV-seropositive. Each CDR3 is given with its conserved first and last residue. Each record gives: clone size, V gene, J gene, D gene, CDR3 DNA, CDR3 protein. The D gene is left open where the match is weak. Only some rows state a clone size, as once, few, many or a class for expanded clones.

abundance: -; v_gene: TRBV5-6; j_gene: TRBJ2-7; d_gene: TRBD1; CDR3nt: TGTGCCAGCAGCTTTTGGGACAGGGGCTACGAGCAGTACTTC; CDR3aa: CASSFWDRGYEQYF
abundance: -; v_gene: TRBV2; j_gene: TRBJ1-5; d_gene: TRBD1; CDR3nt: TGTGCCAGCACTCGGGACAGGGTGGGGAGCAATCAGCCCCAGCATTTT; CDR3aa: CASTRDRVGSNQPQHF
abundance: -; v_gene: TRBV6-1; j_gene: TRBJ2-7; d_gene: -; CDR3nt: TGTGCCAGCAGTCGGGGTCTCACCTACGAGCAGTACTTC; CDR3aa: CASSRGLTYEQYF
abundance: -; v_gene: TRBV19; j_gene: TRBJ1-1; d_gene: TRBD1; CDR3nt: TGTGCCAGTAGCCACGACAGGGCCCGGCCTGAAGCTTTCTTT; CDR3aa: CASSHDRARPEAFF
abundance: -; v_gene: TRBV19; j_gene: TRBJ2-5; d_gene: -; CDR3nt: TGTGCCAGTAGTTTGCAGGGGTCTTCCGGAGGGACCCAGTACTTC; CDR3aa: CASSLQGSSGGTQYF
abundance: few; v_gene: TRBV7-2; j_gene: TRBJ1-2; d_gene: -; CDR3nt: TGTGCCAGCAGCTTTGGGGGCAGGATCTATGGCTACACCTTC; CDR3aa: CASSFGGRIYGYTF
abundance: -; v_gene: TRBV29-1; j_gene: TRBJ1-2; d_gene: -; CDR3nt: TGCAGCGCTCTCTTTAACTATGGCTACACCTTC; CDR3aa: CSALFNYGYTF
abundance: -; v_gene: TRBV29-1; j_gene: TRBJ2-7; d_gene: TRBD1; CDR3nt: TGCAGCGTTGGTCTCGACAGGGGCATAACCTACGAGCAGTACTTC; CDR3aa: CSVGLDRGITYEQYF
abundance: -; v_gene: TRBV2; j_gene: TRBJ1-4; d_gene: TRBD1; CDR3nt: TGTGCCAACAGACAGGGCTCTAATGAAAAACTGTTTTTT; CDR3aa: CANRQGSNEKLFF
abundance: -; v_gene: TRBV2; j_gene: TRBJ1-5; d_gene: TRBD1; CDR3nt: TGTGCCAGTACACAGGGGGCGGGCAATCAGCCCCAGCATTTT; CDR3aa: CASTQGAGNQPQHF
abundance: -; v_gene: TRBV5-6; j_gene: TRBJ2-5; d_gene: -; CDR3nt: TGTGCCAGCAGCTTGGGGGGGGACCCAAGAAGGACCCAGTACTTC; CDR3aa: CASSLGGDPRRTQYF
abundance: -; v_gene: TRBV11-2; j_gene: TRBJ2-3; d_gene: TRBD1; CDR3nt: TGTGCCAGCAGCCCCCAGGGGGTTGTGATAGATACGCAGTATTTT; CDR3aa: CASSPQGVVIDTQYF
abundance: once; v_gene: TRBV2; j_gene: TRBJ2-7; d_gene: -; CDR3nt: TGTGCCAGCGGGCGGCAGGGTAGATCCTACGAGCAGTACTTC; CDR3aa: CASGRQGRSYEQYF
abundance: once; v_gene: TRBV19; j_gene: TRBJ1-5; d_gene: -; CDR3nt: TGTGCCAGTAGTATGGCCGGGGGTCAGCCCCAGCATTTT; CDR3aa: CASSMAGGQPQHF
abundance: -; v_gene: TRBV27; j_gene: TRBJ1-4; d_gene: -; CDR3nt: TGTGCCAGCGGACCCCGACAGGCTAATGAAAAACTGTTTTTT; CDR3aa: CASGPRQANEKLFF
abundance: -; v_gene: TRBV5-4; j_gene: TRBJ2-2; d_gene: TRBD2; CDR3nt: TGTGCCAGCAGTCATGGGACTAGCGACACCGGGGAGCTGTTTTTT; CDR3aa: CASSHGTSDTGELFF
abundance: -; v_gene: TRBV6-4; j_gene: TRBJ2-7; d_gene: TRBD2; CDR3nt: TGTGCCAGCAGTTCTATAGCGGGAGCCTACGAGCAGTACTTC; CDR3aa: CASSSIAGAYEQYF
abundance: -; v_gene: TRBV7-2; j_gene: TRBJ1-3; d_gene: -; CDR3nt: TGTGCCAGCAGCTTAGAGTCAACTAGCTCTGGAAACACCATATATTTT; CDR3aa: CASSLESTSSGNTIYF
abundance: -; v_gene: TRBV7-8; j_gene: TRBJ2-7; d_gene: TRBD2; CDR3nt: TGTGCCAGCGGAGGGGGGATAGCGGGAATCTACGAGCAGTACTTC; CDR3aa: CASGGGIAGIYEQYF
abundance: -; v_gene: TRBV5-1; j_gene: TRBJ2-3; d_gene: TRBD2; CDR3nt: TGCGCCAGCAGGCTAGGGTCAGCGGGGTTCACAGATACGCAGTATTTT; CDR3aa: CASRLGSAGFTDTQYF
abundance: -; v_gene: TRBV29-1; j_gene: TRBJ1-2; d_gene: -; CDR3nt: TGCAGCGTTCTTGGGAGGGGCTATGGCTACACCTTC; CDR3aa: CSVLGRGYGYTF
abundance: -; v_gene: TRBV28; j_gene: TRBJ2-5; d_gene: -; CDR3nt: TGTGCCAGCAGTTTAGTTGGAGGAGGGCAAGAGACCCAGTACTTC; CDR3aa: CASSLVGGGQETQYF
abundance: -; v_gene: TRBV28; j_gene: TRBJ1-5; d_gene: TRBD1; CDR3nt: TGTGCCAACAGAACGGGACAGGTGGGTCATCAGCCCCAGCATTTT; CDR3aa: CANRTGQVGHQPQHF
abundance: -; v_gene: TRBV14; j_gene: TRBJ2-7; d_gene: -; CDR3nt: TGTGCCAGCAGCCAAGAAGGTTTGAGGGCTTACGAGCAGTACTTC; CDR3aa: CASSQEGLRAYEQYF
abundance: -; v_gene: TRBV7-8; j_gene: TRBJ2-5; d_gene: -; CDR3nt: TGTGCCAGCAGCTATGGAGAGGATACCCAGTACTTC; CDR3aa: CASSYGEDTQYF
abundance: -; v_gene: TRBV18; j_gene: TRBJ2-1; d_gene: -; CDR3nt: TGTGCCAGCCAGGGGTCTCTTGGGAATGAGCAGTTCTTC; CDR3aa: CASQGSLGNEQFF
abundance: -; v_gene: TRBV18; j_gene: TRBJ1-1; d_gene: TRBD1; CDR3nt: TGTGCCAGCTCACCCAAACAGGGGGGGACTGAAGCTTTCTTT; CDR3aa: CASSPKQGGTEAFF
abundance: -; v_gene: TRBV25-1; j_gene: TRBJ1-2; d_gene: TRBD1; CDR3nt: TGTGCCAGCCGACAGGGTGCTTATGGCTACACCTTC; CDR3aa: CASRQGAYGYTF
abundance: -; v_gene: TRBV18; j_gene: TRBJ2-2; d_gene: -; CDR3nt: TGTGCCAGCTCACCACCAGCTACGAACACCGGGGAGCTGTTTTTT; CDR3aa: CASSPPATNTGELFF
abundance: -; v_gene: TRBV28; j_gene: TRBJ1-1; d_gene: -; CDR3nt: TGTGCCAGCAGGGCCCCTGGGGGGTTCACTGAAGCTTTCTTT; CDR3aa: CASRAPGGFTEAFF
abundance: -; v_gene: TRBV6-5; j_gene: TRBJ1-1; d_gene: TRBD1; CDR3nt: TGTGCCAGCAACCAGGGACAGGGCCCTGAAGCTTTCTTT; CDR3aa: CASNQGQGPEAFF
abundance: once; v_gene: TRBV21-1; j_gene: TRBJ2-3; d_gene: -; CDR3nt: TGTGCCAGGGGCTGTAGCGGGAGTGCGGCGCCGGCACGCACAGATACGCAGTATTTT; CDR3aa: CARGCSGSAAPARTDTQYF
abundance: -; v_gene: TRBV30; j_gene: TRBJ2-1; d_gene: -; CDR3nt: TGTGCCTGGACCCCACAGGCCTACAATGAGCAGTTCTTC; CDR3aa: CAWTPQAYNEQFF
abundance: -; v_gene: TRBV11-3; j_gene: TRBJ2-7; d_gene: TRBD1; CDR3nt: TGTGCCAGCAGCCCGATCCGGACAGGGAGTTACGAGCAGTACTTC; CDR3aa: CASSPIRTGSYEQYF
abundance: -; v_gene: TRBV30; j_gene: TRBJ1-3; d_gene: TRBD1; CDR3nt: TGTGCCTGGAGTGCCTCGGGGACAGTCTCTGGAAACACCATATATTTT; CDR3aa: CAWSASGTVSGNTIYF
abundance: -; v_gene: TRBV12-5; j_gene: TRBJ1-2; d_gene: -; CDR3nt: TGTGCTAGTGCCCCGAGCGGGCAGGAGAACTATGGCTACACCTTC; CDR3aa: CASAPSGQENYGYTF
abundance: once; v_gene: TRBV5-4; j_gene: TRBJ1-2; d_gene: -; CDR3nt: TGTGCCAGCAGCTTGGAACGGAACTATGGCTACACCTTC; CDR3aa: CASSLERNYGYTF
abundance: -; v_gene: TRBV4-1; j_gene: TRBJ2-7; d_gene: TRBD2; CDR3nt: TGCGCCAGCAGCCAAGATCCCAGCGGGAGCTCCTACGAGCAGTACTTC; CDR3aa: CASSQDPSGSSYEQYF
abundance: -; v_gene: TRBV2; j_gene: TRBJ1-5; d_gene: -; CDR3nt: TGTGCCAGCAGTGAATCTGTCTATCAGCCCCAGCATTTT; CDR3aa: CASSESVYQPQHF
abundance: once; v_gene: TRBV29-1; j_gene: TRBJ2-5; d_gene: -; CDR3nt: TGCAGCGTGAGTCAGGGACTTACGTACCAAGAGACCCAGTACTTC; CDR3aa: CSVSQGLTYQETQYF
abundance: -; v_gene: TRBV15; j_gene: TRBJ1-6; d_gene: -; CDR3nt: TGTGCCACCAGCAGAGATAGTTCACCCCTCCACTTT; CDR3aa: CATSRDSSPLHF
abundance: -; v_gene: TRBV7-8; j_gene: TRBJ1-4; d_gene: -; CDR3nt: TGTGCCAGCAGCGTAGGGACTCACGGTACTAATGAAAAACTGTTTTTT; CDR3aa: CASSVGTHGTNEKLFF
abundance: -; v_gene: TRBV21-1; j_gene: TRBJ2-2; d_gene: -; CDR3nt: TGTGCCACCCTCCCCCCAGGGTGGTCAAACACCGGGGAGCTGTTTTTT; CDR3aa: CATLPPGWSNTGELFF
abundance: -; v_gene: TRBV7-8; j_gene: TRBJ2-1; d_gene: TRBD2; CDR3nt: TGTGCCAGCAGTCCGACGAAACACGGGACTAGCGGGAACAATGAGCAGTTCTTC; CDR3aa: CASSPTKHGTSGNNEQFF
abundance: -; v_gene: TRBV7-2; j_gene: TRBJ2-7; d_gene: TRBD1; CDR3nt: TGTGCCAGCAGCTTAGGTTCAGGTGGACAGGGATTCTCCTACGAGCAGTACTTC; CDR3aa: CASSLGSGGQGFSYEQYF
abundance: few; v_gene: TRBV2; j_gene: TRBJ2-7; d_gene: TRBD1; CDR3nt: TGTGCCAGCAGGGGGACAGTCTCCTACGAGCAGTACTTC; CDR3aa: CASRGTVSYEQYF
abundance: -; v_gene: TRBV4-2; j_gene: TRBJ1-1; d_gene: TRBD1; CDR3nt: TGTGCCAGCAGCCAAGGAGCAGGGGGCGGGAACACTGAAGCTTTCTTT; CDR3aa: CASSQGAGGGNTEAFF
abundance: few; v_gene: TRBV30; j_gene: TRBJ2-7; d_gene: TRBD2; CDR3nt: TGTGCCTGGAGCACTAGCCGGGCCCGGGGGGATTACGAGCAGTACTTC; CDR3aa: CAWSTSRARGDYEQYF